The 26 T cell receptor beta chains in this list originate from one sample, sequenced in a study of chemoradiotherapy in HPV16-positive cancers. The assay was immunoSEQ multiplex PCR, and TCRdb's table has in-frame clones only and misses some. The sample gives 30,000 to 40,000 clones, roughly nine tenths of which show up once; 3% to 4% is in the top ten. The sequenced sample was blood, obtained from a patient who underwent chemoradiotherapy. The receptors shown here come from a human donor with HPV-associated anogenital cancer.

The chain combines TRBV7-3 with TRBJ1-1; D is ambiguous. The V end was cut by 0 bases, the J end by 1 base, with 9 bases between. Germline CDR1 reads SGHTA; CDR2 reads FQGTGA. The CDR3 totals 15 residues. The DNA of the CDR3 is TGTGCCAGCAGCTTAACATACAGCCGGAACACTGAAGCTTTCTTT. Translation: CASSLTYSRNTEAFF.

The count of this clone is one. The J gene is TRBJ1-2, the V gene TRBV4-1; perhaps TRBD1 as D (5 bases). The V gene lost 6 bases and the J gene lost 0 bases, with 14 bases spanning the gap. This CDR3 has 15 residues. Germline V lookup: CDR1 MGHRA, CDR2 YSYEKL. In DNA form, the CDR3 reads TGCGCCAGCAGTAGGGACGTAACCGCTAACTATGGCTACACCTTC. This codes for CASSRDVTANYGYTF.

This clone came up once. The V gene is TRBV30, the J gene TRBJ1-2; TRBD1 agrees at 8 bases. The CDR3 extends over 13 amino acids. Germline CDR1 GTSNPN, CDR2 SVGIG (reference sequence). V dropped 4 bases and J dropped 8; count of bases not matched to a gene: 9. The CDR3 coding sequence is TGTGCCTGGACTCCCGACAGGGGATTAGGCTACACCTTC. Amino acids: CAWTPDRGLGYTF.

The J gene is TRBJ2-7, the V gene TRBV5-8; D might be TRBD2 (5 bases). Looked up from germline, CDR1 is SGHTS and CDR2 is YDEGEE. The CDR3 is 16 amino acids. V was pared by 1 base and J by 0 bases, with 14 bases between. The CDR3 reads CASSLPLARSSYEQYF. CDR3 nucleotides: TGTGCCAGCAGCTTGCCGCTAGCAAGGAGCTCCTACGAGCAGTACTTC. Full variable domain (remainder filled in from reference TRBV5-8 and TRBJ2-7): EAGVTQSPTHLIKTRGQQATLRCSPISGHTSVYWYQQALGLGLQFLLWYDEGEERNRGNFPPRFSGRQFPNYSSELNVNALELEDSALYLCASSLPLARSSYEQYFGPGTRLTVT.

This clone is a singleton in its sample. The gene calls are TRBV29-1 and TRBJ2-7, with D possibly being TRBD1 or TRBD2 (5 bases each). The V gene's germline CDR1 is SQVTM and CDR2 ANQGSEA. The V and J ends lost 7 bases and 0 bases respectively, with 10 bases between them. The CDR3 totals 12 residues. The CDR3 sequence is CSGAGSSYEQYF. As DNA, the CDR3 is TGCAGCGGAGCAGGGAGCTCCTACGAGCAGTACTTC.

The gene calls are TRBV7-2 and TRBJ2-7; no firm D call. V lost 0 bases to trimming and J lost 5 bases, with 2 bases between them. This CDR3 has 11 residues. Looked up from germline, CDR1 is SGHTA and CDR2 is FQGNSA. CDR3 sequence: CASSLAHEQYF. Here the CDR3 DNA reads TGTGCCAGCAGCTTAGCCCACGAGCAGTACTTC.

In DNA form, the CDR3 reads TGCAGCGCAGCGGACTCCCAAAACATTCAGTACTTC. It encodes CSAADSQNIQYF. This chain connects TRBV29-1 to TRBJ2-4; D is possibly TRBD2 (5 bases). CDR3 size: 12 residues. V was cut by 7 bases and J by 5 bases, with 12 bases left in between. Germline CDR1 reads SQVTM; CDR2 reads ANQGSEA.

The genes are TRBV7-2 and TRBJ1-6; 8 positions agree with TRBD1. This CDR3 has 18 amino acids. From germline, CDR1 is SGHTA and CDR2 FQGNSA. Germline trimming cut 1 base from V and 0 bases from J; bases unmatched to any gene: 5. The DNA for the CDR3 is TGTGCCAGCAGCTTAGGATCAGGACAGGGCTCCTATAATTCACCCCTCCACTTT. Translating it yields CASSLGSGQGSYNSPLHF.

The chain joins TRBV10-3 to TRBJ1-3, with D tentatively TRBD1 (6 bases). V was cut by 5 bases and J by 2 bases, with 10 bases left in between. Germline V gene data show CDR1 as ENHRY and CDR2 as SYGVKD. The CDR3 is made up of 14 amino acids. The CDR3 reads CAISNRVPGNTIYF. The CDR3 DNA reads as TGTGCCATCAGTAACAGGGTTCCTGGAAACACCATATATTTT.

V usage is TRBV7-3 and J usage is TRBJ2-2, with 7 bases aligning to TRBD2. CDR1 and CDR2 from the germline V gene are SGHTA and FQGTGA. CDR3 size: 16 residues. Trimming removed 2 bases from V and 4 bases from J; junction bases left unmatched: 7. The chain's CDR3 is CASSLGGRGRTGELFF. As DNA, the CDR3 is TGTGCCAGCAGCTTAGGCGGGAGAGGGCGCACCGGGGAGCTGTTTTTT.

The CDR3 DNA follows: TGTGCCAGTAGTATATCCGCTAGCACAGATACGCAGTATTTT. Its protein product is CASSISASTDTQYF. This rearrangement joins TRBV19 to TRBJ2-3; D is undetermined. Germline CDR1 reads LNHDA; CDR2 reads SQIVND (reference sequence). The CDR3 has 14 residues. The V end lost 2 bases, the J end lost 0 bases, and 6 bases lay between the germline ends.

CDR3 nucleotide sequence: TGTGCCTGGAGTGTACGGGAGACCCAGTACTTC. Its protein is CAWSVRETQYF. The chain combines TRBV30 with TRBJ2-5; the D is unclear. Trimming left V 0 bases short and J 5 bases short, with 4 bases between. CDR1 and CDR2 (germline): GTSNPN, SVGIG (reference sequence). This CDR3 has 11 residues.

The sample holds a few counts of this clone. This chain connects TRBV10-3 to TRBJ1-6; 8 bases agree with TRBD1. From germline, CDR1 is ENHRY and CDR2 SYGVKD. Trimming cost V 0 bases and J 7 bases; bases outside gene matches: 2. The CDR3 runs to 15 residues. DNA for the CDR3: TGTGCCATCAGTGAGTCCACAGGGGGAAATTCACCCCTCCACTTT. Translation: CAISESTGGNSPLHF.

CDR3 bases: TGTGCCAGCAGCACCAGACTAGCGGGGGGCCAGGGCGAGCAGTTCTTC. It yields the protein CASSTRLAGGQGEQFF. This chain joins TRBV7-2 and TRBJ2-1, with 13 bases aligning to TRBD2. The V and J ends lost 5 bases and 10 bases, in that order; junction bases with no gene match: 11. CDR1 SGHTA and CDR2 FQGNSA come from the germline V gene. The CDR3 runs to 16 residues.

This clone was observed once. The chain couples TRBV5-1 to TRBJ2-3, with a weak D call TRBD1 (6 bases). From germline, CDR1 is SGHRS and CDR2 YFSETQ. The CDR3 runs 18 residues. Trimming took off 2 bases at V and 0 bases at J, with 19 bases between the two ends. CDR3 sequence (DNA): TGCGCCAGCAGCTTAGGCCAGGGGACGGTTTATAGCACAGATACGCAGTATTTT. As protein: CASSLGQGTVYSTDTQYF.

The chain links TRBV28 to TRBJ1-2, with D unclear. This CDR3 contains 14 residues. Germline CDR1 MDHEN, CDR2 SYDVKM. Trimming shortened V by 7 bases and J by 0 bases, and 12 bases separated the two germline ends. The CDR3 coding sequence is TGTGCCAGCACCTTGGGCAGATCTAACTATGGCTACACCTTC. Encoded protein: CASTLGRSNYGYTF.

The J gene is TRBJ2-5, the V gene TRBV7-9; D could derive from TRBD1 or TRBD2 (7 bases each). The germline V and J ends were trimmed by 5 bases and 4 bases, with 20 bases remaining between them. The CDR3 runs 16 residues. Germline V gives CDR1 SEHNR, CDR2 FQNEAQ (reference sequence). The CDR3 DNA is TGTGCCAGCAGCACCTACCCGACAGGGACTATAGAGACCCAGTACTTC. Translated, it gives CASSTYPTGTIETQYF.

The V call is TRBV7-9, the J call TRBJ2-5, with 10 bases that match TRBD2. Germline-derived CDR1 and CDR2 are SEHNR and FQNEAQ (reference sequence). This CDR3 comprises 18 residues. V dropped 3 bases and J dropped 3; count of bases not matched to a gene: 13. The CDR3 loop is CASSFPPPPGTSEETQYF. Here the CDR3 DNA reads TGTGCCAGCAGCTTCCCCCCTCCCCCCGGGACTAGCGAAGAGACCCAGTACTTC.

The chain carries TRBV11-2 and TRBJ1-2, with D possibly TRBD1 on 5 matching bases. Germline-derived CDR1 and CDR2 are SGHAT and FQNNGV. CDR3 length equals 14 residues. V lost 5 bases and J lost 4, with 14 bases in between. This CDR3 is CASSVDGGGYGYTF. As DNA, the CDR3 is TGTGCCAGCAGCGTTGATGGGGGAGGCTATGGCTACACCTTC. The full variable domain, in which reference TRBV11-2 and TRBJ1-2 provide the parts outside the CDR3, is EAGVAQSPRYKIIEKRQSVAFWCNPISGHATLYWYQQILGQGPKLLIQFQNNGVVDDSQLPKDRFSAERLKGVDSTLKIQPAKLEDSAVYLCASSVDGGGYGYTFGSGTRLTVV.

The rearrangement joins TRBV9 to TRBJ2-7; 8 positions agree with TRBD1. Germline values: CDR1 SGDLS, CDR2 YYNGEE. V dropped 4 bases and J dropped 2; count of bases not matched to a gene: 5. The CDR3 spans 14 residues. This CDR3 is CASSTRTGTYEQYF. CDR3 bases: TGTGCCAGCAGCACCAGGACAGGGACCTACGAGCAGTACTTC.

The chain uses TRBV2 and TRBJ2-6; 9 bases match TRBD1. With 4 bases clipped from V and 1 base from J, the junction kept 2 bases outside the gene matches. Germline V gives CDR1 SNHLY, CDR2 FYNNEI. The CDR3 runs to 16 residues. The CDR3 loop is CASSGTGVSGANVLTF. Here the CDR3 DNA reads TGTGCCAGCAGTGGGACAGGGGTGTCTGGGGCCAACGTCCTGACTTTC. Full variable domain (missing parts from reference TRBV2 and TRBJ2-6): EPEVTQTPSHQVTQMGQEVILRCVPISNHLYFYWYRQILGQKVEFLVSFYNNEISEKSEIFDDQFSVERPDGSNFTLKIRSTKLEDSAMYFCASSGTGVSGANVLTFGAGSRLTVL.

This sequence joins TRBV19 and TRBJ2-3; TRBD2 matches at 7 bases. V shed 4 bases, J shed 6 bases, and the junction held 7 bases outside the gene matches. This CDR3 comprises 14 residues. The germline gives CDR1 LNHDA, CDR2 SQIVND (reference sequence). This CDR3 reads CASSKPGLDDTQYF. In nucleotides, the CDR3 is TGTGCCAGTAGTAAACCCGGACTAGATGATACGCAGTATTTT.

V usage is TRBV12-5 and J usage is TRBJ1-4; 7 positions match TRBD1. V shed 3 bases and J 2 bases; nucleotides not matched to a gene: 3. Germline V CDR1 and CDR2: LGHNT, FRNRAP. The CDR3 spans 15 residues. The CDR3 protein is CASGLGDSTNEKLFF. The CDR3 region has the DNA TGTGCTAGTGGTTTAGGGGACAGCACTAATGAAAAACTGTTTTTT.

V is TRBV19 and J is TRBJ2-5; D possibly corresponds to TRBD1 (5 bases). Germline lookup yields CDR1 LNHDA and CDR2 SQIVND (reference sequence). V lost 4 bases and J 1 base, leaving 10 bases between the germline ends. The CDR3 is 14 amino acids. The CDR3 nucleotides read TGTGCCAGTAGTAAAAGGGGTGGCCAAGAGACCCAGTACTTC. Residues: CASSKRGGQETQYF.

The V and J genes are TRBV5-5 and TRBJ2-1, with TRBD2 matching over 13 bases. This CDR3 has 16 residues. CDR1 is SGHKS and CDR2 is YYEKEE in the germline V gene (reference sequence). Losses at the gene ends were 0 bases for V and 7 bases for J; bases not matched to a gene: 4. CDR3 sequence (DNA): TGTGCCAGCAGCTTGGCCCAACTAGCGGGAGGGAATGAGCAGTTCTTC. Translation gives CASSLAQLAGGNEQFF.

This chain links TRBV30 with TRBJ1-3; tentative D call: TRBD1 (6 bases). The CDR3 contains 15 residues. The V and J ends lost 4 bases and 2 bases respectively, with 15 bases between them. The germline CDR1 and CDR2 sequences are GTSNPN and SVGIG (reference sequence). In nucleotides, the CDR3 is TGTGCCTGGACAACCGGGACAACAACTGGAAACACCATATATTTT. Translation: CAWTTGTTTGNTIYF.